The present entry profiles one T cell receptor (beta chain) with its context. Its antigen remains unidentified. Regions amplified from RNA transcripts were the TCR beta CDR3 regions. HTBI primers were employed in a first-round RT-PCR of the TCR CDR3. TCRdb analysed the multiplex PCR reads with MiXCR anew, one entry per CDR3 protein. Of about 380,000 distinct CDR3 sequences listed, approximately 17% were seen once; the top ten hold over 35%. Ophthalmopathy patients had moderate-to-severe active disease, CAS ≥3, NOSPECS ≥4, and disease duration under 3 months. This entry belongs to a study of T cells in Graves' hyperthyroidism and ophthalmopathy. Study-wide context: The authors collected peripheral blood at initial diagnosis, before any treatment. Study results and caveats: Appearing also in blood were most of the thyroid clonotypes expanded above 0.001.

Per germline, CDR1 LGHDT and CDR2 YNNKEL (reference sequence). Trimming pared 4 bases from V and 1 base from J, leaving 11 bases between. The CDR3 is 15 residues long. J is TRBJ2-1 and V is TRBV3-1; possible D gene TRBD1, 5 bases. Material for sequencing was blood. This clonotype originated in a man aged 18 to 29 with Graves' ophthalmopathy. The CDR3 here is CASSPRALSYNEQFF. The CDR3 DNA reads as TGTGCCAGCAGCCCCAGGGCCCTTTCCTACAATGAGCAGTTCTTC.